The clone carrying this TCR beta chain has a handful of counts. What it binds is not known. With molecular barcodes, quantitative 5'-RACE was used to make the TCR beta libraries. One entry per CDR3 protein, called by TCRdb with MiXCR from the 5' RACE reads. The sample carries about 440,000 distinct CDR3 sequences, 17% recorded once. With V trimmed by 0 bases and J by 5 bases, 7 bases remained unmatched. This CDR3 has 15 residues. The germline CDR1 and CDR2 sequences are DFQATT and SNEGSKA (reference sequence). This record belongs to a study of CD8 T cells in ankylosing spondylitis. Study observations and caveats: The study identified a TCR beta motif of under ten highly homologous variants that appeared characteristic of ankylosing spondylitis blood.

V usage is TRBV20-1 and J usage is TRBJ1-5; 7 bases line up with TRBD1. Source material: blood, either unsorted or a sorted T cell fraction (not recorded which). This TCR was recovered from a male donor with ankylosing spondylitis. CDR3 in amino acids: CSARDRQGNHQPQHF. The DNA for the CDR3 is TGCAGTGCTAGAGATCGACAGGGTAATCATCAGCCCCAGCATTTT.